The T cell receptor (beta chain) under discussion was sequenced for a study of blood T cell repertoires in COVID-19. Whole-study context: Nucleic acid was either cDNA or gDNA, and it came from T cells, B-cell-depleted T cells, or PBMCs.

The CDR3 runs to 16 residues. Germline V gene lookup returns CDR1 MDHEN and CDR2 SYDVKM. V was trimmed by 6 bases and J by 0 bases, leaving 18 bases between them. Grouping used clinical history reported by participants in a survey and questionnaire. Libraries were prepared by immunoSEQ multiplex PCR; TCRdb keeps only in-frame clonotypes and omits some of them. The sample holds about 150,000 clones, roughly nine tenths seen once. The specimen was PBMCs or T cells enriched from blood (not recorded which). The chain links TRBV28 to TRBJ2-7, with TRBD2 as a possible D gene (5 bases). The receptor was derived from a woman aged 40 to 55 who had been exposed to COVID-19. The CDR3 DNA reads as TGTGCCAGCAGCCCGGTCGGCGGGCCCTTCTCCTACGAGCAGTACTTC. Its translation is CASSPVGGPFSYEQYF.